This TCR beta chain was sequenced in a study of beta chain features in type 1 diabetes. Overall study results and limits: The similarity of naive, central memory and Treg TCRB repertoires appeared greater among patients than among healthy donors. Type 1 diabetes patients showed a moderate but significant shortening of TCRB CDR3s in all four CD4+ subsets. When cDNA is sequenced, cells with high TCR expression could be over-represented.

Heparinised blood was drawn once per donor, averaging approximately 100 mL. Purity of each sorted population was above 95%. There are a few counts of this clone. Its cognate antigen is unknown. The CDR3 contains 16 residues. Germline V gene lookup returns CDR1 SEHNR and CDR2 FQNEAQ (reference sequence). Trimming at V came to 6 bases and at J to 5 bases, leaving 9 bases not matched to a gene. Sequencing targeted expressed TCRB transcripts, as all isolated RNA had been reverse transcribed. Clones were read by immunoSEQ multiplex PCR, and TCRdb kept only the in-frame ones, dropping some. The data contain about 650,000 clones, around 12% of them seen just once; the ten biggest clones take up 0.09% to 0.15%.

The V gene is TRBV7-9, the J gene TRBJ2-2; 10 bases line up with TRBD1. Material: naive CD4+ T cells from blood. This clonotype was sampled from a man younger than 45 with type 1 diabetes. CDR3 residues: CASRTGTGVLTGELFF. CDR3 nucleotides: TGTGCCAGCAGAACCGGGACAGGGGTGTTGACCGGGGAGCTGTTTTTT.